This TCR beta chain was sequenced during a study of shared clonotypes between healthy human individuals. All donors were healthy HIV-negative adults lacking recent acute infections or vaccinations. The authors divided CD4+ cells into CD45RA+ naive and CD45RA-negative memory subsets. Whole-study results and caveats: Naive subsets typically showed greater estimated richness than memory subsets. A reduction in generation probabilities was seen for non-shared clonotypes relative to those shared by all four donors.

Sequenced by immunoSEQ multiplex PCR; TCRdb stores in-frame clones only, minus some. In the table there are approximately 1,500,000 clones, roughly 96% of which are singletons. The sample holds one count of this clone. The antigen remains undetermined. Deletions cut 4 bases from V and 11 bases from J, with 20 bases between. CDR3 length equals 14 residues. The germline V gene has CDR1 SNHLY and CDR2 FYNNEI. Sample: naive CD4+ T cells sorted from blood. The subset denotes: CD45RA+ positively selected. V is TRBV2 and J is TRBJ1-1; D remains unclear. This clonotype originated in a man aged 25-45 years in good health. The CDR3 DNA follows: TGTGCCAGCAGTGGGCGGCAGGCGATCTTGGGGGCTTTCTTT. Amino acid sequence: CASSGRQAILGAFF.